The present T cell receptor beta chain was sequenced within a study of cytomegalovirus exposure and HLA in healthy donors. For the study at large: A prior study identified 100 million to 130 million unique TCR beta sequences from about 180 million T cells.

Germline V gene data show CDR1 as SNHLY and CDR2 as FYNNEI. Deletions cut 5 bases from V and 6 bases from J, with 17 bases between. CDR3 length: 15 amino acids. Study-level results: Trimming of TCR beta V- and J-genes showed a link, identified in a later analysis, to a missense DCLRE1C variant. Around 18,000 TCR beta sequences were associated with HLA alleles at 0.05 false discovery rate in a later analysis. It was around 160 TCR beta chains that were listed as cytomegalovirus-associated.

Regarding this clone: No antigen is known for it.

In the PCR, 60 Vbeta and 13 Jbeta primers were used. Profiled with immunoSEQ multiplex PCR; TCRdb holds only in-frame clones, not every one. In the table there are roughly 250,000 clones, roughly 80% of which are singletons. Sequenced material: PBMCs. This TCR derives from a girl aged 2-9 years in good health and CMV-seronegative. V is TRBV2 and J is TRBJ1-5; no reliable D call. The CDR3 spells CASSFDNRLGQPQHF. For the CDR3, the DNA is TGTGCCAGCAGTTTTGACAACCGCTTGGGTCAGCCCCAGCATTTT.